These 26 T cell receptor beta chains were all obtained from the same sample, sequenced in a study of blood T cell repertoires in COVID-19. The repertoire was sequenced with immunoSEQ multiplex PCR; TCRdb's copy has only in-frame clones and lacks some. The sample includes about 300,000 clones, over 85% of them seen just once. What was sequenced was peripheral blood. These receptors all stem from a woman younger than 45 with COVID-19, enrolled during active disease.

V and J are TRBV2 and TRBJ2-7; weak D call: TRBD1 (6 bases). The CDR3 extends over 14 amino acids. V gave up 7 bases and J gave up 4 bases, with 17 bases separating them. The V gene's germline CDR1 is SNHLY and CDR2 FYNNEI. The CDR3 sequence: CASTLPDSSYEQYV. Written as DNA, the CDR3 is TGTGCCAGCACCTTACCGGACAGTTCGTACGAGCAGTACGTC.

CDR3 DNA: TGTGCCAGCAGTGATCCCCCGGGACAGTGGAGGGAAAAACTGTTTTTT. Translated, it gives CASSDPPGQWREKLFF. V gene TRBV25-1 combines with J gene TRBJ1-4, with 7 bases identical to TRBD1. With V trimmed by 3 bases and J by 8 bases, 12 bases remained unmatched. This CDR3 region has 16 residues. Germline V gene sequence: CDR1 MGHDK, CDR2 SYGVNS.

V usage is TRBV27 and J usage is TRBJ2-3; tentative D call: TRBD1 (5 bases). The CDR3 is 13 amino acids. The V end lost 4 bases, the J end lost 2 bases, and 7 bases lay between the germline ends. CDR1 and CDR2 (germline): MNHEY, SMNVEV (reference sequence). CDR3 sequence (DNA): TGTGCCAGCAGTTGGGGCGCCACAGATACGCAGTATTTT. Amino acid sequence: CASSWGATDTQYF.

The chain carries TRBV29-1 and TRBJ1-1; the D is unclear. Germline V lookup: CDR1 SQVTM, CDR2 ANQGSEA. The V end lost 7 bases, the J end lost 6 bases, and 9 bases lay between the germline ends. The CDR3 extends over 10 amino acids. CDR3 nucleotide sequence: TGCAGCGCCGCTATATCTGAAGCTTTCTTT. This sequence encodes CSAAISEAFF.

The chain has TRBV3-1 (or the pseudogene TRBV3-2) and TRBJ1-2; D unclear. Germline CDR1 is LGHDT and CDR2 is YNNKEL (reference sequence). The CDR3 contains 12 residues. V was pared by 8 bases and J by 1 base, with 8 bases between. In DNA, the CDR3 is TGTGCCAGCTTAGGACTTAACTATGGCTACACCTTC. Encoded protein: CASLGLNYGYTF.

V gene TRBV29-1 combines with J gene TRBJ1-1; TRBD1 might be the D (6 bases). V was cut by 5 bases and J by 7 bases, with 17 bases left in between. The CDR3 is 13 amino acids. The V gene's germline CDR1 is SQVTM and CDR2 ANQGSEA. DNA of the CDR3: TGCAGCGTTTCCAGACAGGAGAGTAATGAAGCTTTCTTT. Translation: CSVSRQESNEAFF.

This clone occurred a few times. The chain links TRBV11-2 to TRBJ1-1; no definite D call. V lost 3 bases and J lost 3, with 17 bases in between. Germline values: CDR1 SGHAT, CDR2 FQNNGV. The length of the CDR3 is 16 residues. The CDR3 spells CASSFWVTRDDTEAFF. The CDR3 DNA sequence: TGTGCCAGCAGCTTCTGGGTTACTAGGGATGACACTGAAGCTTTCTTT.

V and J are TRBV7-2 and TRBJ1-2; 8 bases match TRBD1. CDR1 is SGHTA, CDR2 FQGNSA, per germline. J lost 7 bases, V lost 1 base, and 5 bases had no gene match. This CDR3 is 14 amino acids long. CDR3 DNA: TGTGCCAGCAGCTTAGGGACAGGGAGGGGTGGCTACACCTTC. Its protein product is CASSLGTGRGGYTF. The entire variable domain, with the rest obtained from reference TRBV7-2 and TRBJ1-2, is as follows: GAGVSQSPSNKVTEKGKDVELRCDPISGHTALYWYRQSLGQGLEFLIYFQGNSAPDKSGLPSDRFSAERTGGSVSTLTIQRTQQEDSAVYLCASSLGTGRGGYTFGSGTRLTVV.

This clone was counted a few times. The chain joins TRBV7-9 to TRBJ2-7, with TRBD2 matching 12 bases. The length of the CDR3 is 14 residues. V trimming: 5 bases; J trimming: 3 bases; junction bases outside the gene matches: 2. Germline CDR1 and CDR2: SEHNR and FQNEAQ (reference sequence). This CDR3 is CASSRTSGVYEQYF. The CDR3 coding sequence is TGTGCCAGCAGCCGGACTAGCGGGGTCTACGAGCAGTACTTC. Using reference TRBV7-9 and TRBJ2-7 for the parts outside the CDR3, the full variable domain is DTGVSQNPRHKITKRGQNVTFRCDPISEHNRLYWYRQTLGQGPEFLTYFQNEAQLEKSRLLSDRFSAERPKGSFSTLEIQRTEQGDSAMYLCASSRTSGVYEQYFGPGTRLTVT.

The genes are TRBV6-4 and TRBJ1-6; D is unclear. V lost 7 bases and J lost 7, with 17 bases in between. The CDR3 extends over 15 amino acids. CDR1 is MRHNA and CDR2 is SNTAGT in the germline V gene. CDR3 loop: CASNFGVRWNSPLHF. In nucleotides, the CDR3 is TGTGCCAGCAATTTCGGGGTGAGGTGGAATTCACCCCTCCACTTT.

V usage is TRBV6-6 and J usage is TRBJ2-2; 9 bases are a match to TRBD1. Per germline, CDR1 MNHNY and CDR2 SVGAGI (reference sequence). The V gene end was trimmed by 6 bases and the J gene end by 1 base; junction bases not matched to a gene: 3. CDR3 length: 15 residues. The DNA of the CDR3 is TGTGCCAGCAGAAAGGGACAGGGGAACACCGGGGAGCTGTTTTTT. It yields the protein CASRKGQGNTGELFF.

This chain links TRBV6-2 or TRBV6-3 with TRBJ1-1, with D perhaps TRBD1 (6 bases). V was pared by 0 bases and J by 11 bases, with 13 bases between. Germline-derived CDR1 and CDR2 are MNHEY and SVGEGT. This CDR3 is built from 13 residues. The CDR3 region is CASSYSKRGFAFF. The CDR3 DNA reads TGTGCCAGCAGTTACTCGAAGAGGGGGTTCGCTTTCTTT.

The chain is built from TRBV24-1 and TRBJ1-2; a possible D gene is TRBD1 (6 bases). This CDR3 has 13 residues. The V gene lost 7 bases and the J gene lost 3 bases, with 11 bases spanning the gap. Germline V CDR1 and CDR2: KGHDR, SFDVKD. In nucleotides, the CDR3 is TGTGCCACCAGCGAAGGACAGCACTATGGCTACACCTTC. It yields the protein CATSEGQHYGYTF.

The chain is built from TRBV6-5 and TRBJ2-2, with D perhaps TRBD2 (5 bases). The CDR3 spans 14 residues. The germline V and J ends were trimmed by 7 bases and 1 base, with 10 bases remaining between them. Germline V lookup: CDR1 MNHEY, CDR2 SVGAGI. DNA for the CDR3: TGTGCCAGCATGTCGGGGAAGAACACCGGGGAGCTGTTTTTT. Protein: CASMSGKNTGELFF.

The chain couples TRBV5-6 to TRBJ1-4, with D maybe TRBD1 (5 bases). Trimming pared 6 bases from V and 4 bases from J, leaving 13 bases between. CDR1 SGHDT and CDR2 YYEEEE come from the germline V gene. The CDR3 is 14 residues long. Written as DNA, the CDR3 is TGTGCCAGCACCTACAAGGGGTTTAATGAAAAACTGTTTTTT. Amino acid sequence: CASTYKGFNEKLFF. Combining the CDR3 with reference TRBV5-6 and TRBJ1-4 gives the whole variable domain DAGVTQSPTHLIKTRGQQVTLRCSPKSGHDTVSWYQQALGQGPQFIFQYYEEEERQRGNFPDRFSGHQFPNYSSELNVNALLLGDSALYLCASTYKGFNEKLFFGSGTQLSVL.

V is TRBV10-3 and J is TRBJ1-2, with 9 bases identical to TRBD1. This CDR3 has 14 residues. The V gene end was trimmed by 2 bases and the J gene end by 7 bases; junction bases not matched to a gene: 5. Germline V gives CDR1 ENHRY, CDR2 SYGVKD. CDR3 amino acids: CAISEGTGLSGYTF. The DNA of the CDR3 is TGTGCCATCAGTGAGGGGACAGGGCTTTCTGGCTACACCTTC.

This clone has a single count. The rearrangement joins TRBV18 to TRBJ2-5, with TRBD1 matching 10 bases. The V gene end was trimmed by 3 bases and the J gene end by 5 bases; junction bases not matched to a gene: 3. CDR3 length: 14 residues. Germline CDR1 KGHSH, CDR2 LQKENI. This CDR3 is CASSPQTGGETQYF. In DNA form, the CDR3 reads TGTGCCAGCTCACCCCAGACAGGGGGCGAGACCCAGTACTTC.

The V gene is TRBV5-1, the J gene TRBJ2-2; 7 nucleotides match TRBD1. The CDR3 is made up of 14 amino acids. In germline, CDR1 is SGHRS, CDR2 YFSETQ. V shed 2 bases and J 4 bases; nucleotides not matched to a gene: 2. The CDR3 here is CASSFTGATGELFF. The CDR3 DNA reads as TGCGCCAGCAGCTTCACAGGGGCCACCGGGGAGCTGTTTTTT.

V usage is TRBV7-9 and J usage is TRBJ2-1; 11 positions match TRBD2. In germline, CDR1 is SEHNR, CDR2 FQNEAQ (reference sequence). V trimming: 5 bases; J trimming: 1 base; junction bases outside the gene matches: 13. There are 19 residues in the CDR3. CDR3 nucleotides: TGTGCCAGCAGCCCCGATAGTAGCGGGGGGGTTTTTTCCTACAATGAGCAGTTCTTC. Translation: CASSPDSSGGVFSYNEQFF.

CDR3 protein: CASRLAPQATVWVAKNIQYF. DNA of the CDR3: TGCGCCAGCAGACTAGCCCCTCAGGCGACCGTCTGGGTGGCCAAAAACATTCAGTACTTC. The chain carries TRBV23-1 and TRBJ2-4; tentatively, D is TRBD2 (6 bases). TRBV23-1 is an ORF; its function is uncertain. The CDR3 has 20 residues. V was pared by 6 bases and J by 1 base, with 28 bases between.

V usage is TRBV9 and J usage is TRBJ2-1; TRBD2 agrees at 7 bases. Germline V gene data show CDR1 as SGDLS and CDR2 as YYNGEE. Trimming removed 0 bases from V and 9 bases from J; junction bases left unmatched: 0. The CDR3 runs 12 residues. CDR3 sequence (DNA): TGTGCCAGCAGCGTAGGCGGGGGTGAGCAGTTCTTC. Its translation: CASSVGGGEQFF.

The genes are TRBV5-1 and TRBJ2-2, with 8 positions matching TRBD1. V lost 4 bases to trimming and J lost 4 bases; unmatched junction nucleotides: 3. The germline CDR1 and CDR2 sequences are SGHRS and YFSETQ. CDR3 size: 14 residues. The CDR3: CASSAGQGTGELFF. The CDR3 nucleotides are TGCGCCAGCAGCGCCGGACAGGGCACCGGGGAGCTGTTTTTT.

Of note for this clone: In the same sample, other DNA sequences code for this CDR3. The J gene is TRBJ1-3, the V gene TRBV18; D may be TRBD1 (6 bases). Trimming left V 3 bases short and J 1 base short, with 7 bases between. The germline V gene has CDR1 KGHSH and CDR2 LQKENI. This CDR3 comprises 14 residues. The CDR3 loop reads CASSPQGSGNTIYF. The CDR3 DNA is TGTGCCAGCTCACCTCAGGGGTCTGGAAACACCATATATTTT.

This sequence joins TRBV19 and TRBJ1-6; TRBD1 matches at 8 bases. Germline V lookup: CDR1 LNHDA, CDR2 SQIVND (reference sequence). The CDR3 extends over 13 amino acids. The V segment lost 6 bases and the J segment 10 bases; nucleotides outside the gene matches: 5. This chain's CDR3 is CASRTTGESPLHF. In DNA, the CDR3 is TGTGCCAGTAGAACGACAGGGGAGTCACCCCTCCACTTT.

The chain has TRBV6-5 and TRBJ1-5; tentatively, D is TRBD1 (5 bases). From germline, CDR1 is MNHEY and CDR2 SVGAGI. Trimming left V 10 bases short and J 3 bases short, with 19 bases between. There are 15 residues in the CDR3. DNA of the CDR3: TGTGCCACAACAATAGACGGACACTCCAATCAGCCCCAGCATTTT. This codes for CATTIDGHSNQPQHF.

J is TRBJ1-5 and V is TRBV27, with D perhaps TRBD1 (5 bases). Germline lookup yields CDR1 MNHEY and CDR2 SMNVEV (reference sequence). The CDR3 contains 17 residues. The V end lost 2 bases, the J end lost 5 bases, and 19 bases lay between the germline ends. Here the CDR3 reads CASSLTLRQNGDQPQHF. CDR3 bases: TGTGCCAGCAGTTTAACCTTGAGACAGAATGGCGATCAGCCCCAGCATTTT.